This T cell receptor (beta chain) was sequenced for a study of cytomegalovirus exposure and HLA in healthy donors. Across the whole study: Assignment to the Caucasian-associated ancestry cluster applied to over 70% of the roughly 400 genotyped donors. Findings of the study overall: TCR beta V- and J-gene trimming was later associated with a missense DCLRE1C variant. Later analysis revealed greater clonal expansion in HLA-associated TCR beta chains than in equally common others. In terms of immune exposure information, only CMV serostatus was available.

The V end was cut by 0 bases, the J end by 2 bases, with 17 bases between. Germline V gene data show CDR1 as SGHDN and CDR2 as FVKESK. CDR3 length: 17 amino acids. This clone was observed a single time. Its antigen is unknown. A multiplex PCR was run with 60 Vbeta primers and 13 Jbeta primers. Here immunoSEQ multiplex PCR was the method, and the copy in TCRdb shows in-frame clones only, minus some. The sample shows about 200,000 clones, 79% of them seen only once. The chain couples TRBV14 to TRBJ2-7; a weak D match, TRBD2 (6 bases). The TCR comes from a girl aged 5-17 years in good health and CMV-seropositive. The sequencing input was PBMCs. The CDR3 spells CASSQDNRRGRPYEQYF. CDR3 sequence (DNA): TGTGCCAGCAGCCAAGATAACCGGAGGGGACGCCCCTACGAGCAGTACTTC.